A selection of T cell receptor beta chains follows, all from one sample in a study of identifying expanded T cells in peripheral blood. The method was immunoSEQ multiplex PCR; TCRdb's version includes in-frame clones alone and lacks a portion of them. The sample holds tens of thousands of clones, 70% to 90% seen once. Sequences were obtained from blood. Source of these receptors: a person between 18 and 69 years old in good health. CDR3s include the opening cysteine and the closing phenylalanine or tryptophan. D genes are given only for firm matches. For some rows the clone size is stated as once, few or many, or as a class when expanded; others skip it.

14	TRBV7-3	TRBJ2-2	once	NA	CASSRGGNTGELFF	TGTGCCAGCAGCCGAGGAGGGAACACCGGGGAGCTGTTTTTT
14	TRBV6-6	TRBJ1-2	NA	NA	CASSYSPRRDGYTF	TGTGCCAGCAGTTACTCCCCTCGGAGGGACGGCTACACCTTC
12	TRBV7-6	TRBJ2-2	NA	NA	CASSLAYEELFF	TGTGCCAGCAGCTTAGCGTATGAGGAGCTGTTTTTT
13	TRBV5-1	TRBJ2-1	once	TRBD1	CASSLEGANEQFF	TGCGCCAGCAGCTTGGAGGGGGCCAATGAGCAGTTCTTC
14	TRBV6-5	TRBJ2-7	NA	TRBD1	CASSNRDRGHEQYF	TGTGCCAGCAGTAACCGGGACAGGGGCCACGAGCAGTACTTC
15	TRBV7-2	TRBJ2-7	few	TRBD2	CASSYLAGVEYEQYF	TGTGCCAGCAGCTATCTAGCGGGAGTTGAGTACGAGCAGTACTTC
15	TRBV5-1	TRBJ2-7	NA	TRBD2	CASSLLTSGADEQYF	TGCGCCAGCAGCCTTTTGACTAGCGGGGCGGACGAGCAGTACTTC
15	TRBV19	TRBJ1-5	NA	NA	CASSRSRGGNTPQHF	TGTGCCAGTAGTCGATCTAGGGGGGGGAATACGCCCCAGCATTTT
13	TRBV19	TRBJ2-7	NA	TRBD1	CASGQGNFYEQYF	TGTGCCAGCGGACAGGGTAATTTCTACGAGCAGTACTTC
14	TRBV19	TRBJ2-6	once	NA	CASIARAGANVLTF	TGTGCCAGTATAGCCCGGGCTGGGGCCAACGTCCTGACTTTC
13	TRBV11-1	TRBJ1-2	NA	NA	CASSMDSNYGYTF	TGTGCCAGCAGCATGGACAGTAACTATGGCTACACCTTC
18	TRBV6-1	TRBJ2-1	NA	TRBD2	CASSEALLGLAGHNEQFF	TGTGCCAGCAGTGAAGCGCTTCTGGGACTAGCGGGTCACAATGAGCAGTTCTTC
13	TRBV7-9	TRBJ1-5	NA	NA	CASSSGANQPQHF	TGTGCCAGCAGCTCGGGAGCCAATCAGCCCCAGCATTTT